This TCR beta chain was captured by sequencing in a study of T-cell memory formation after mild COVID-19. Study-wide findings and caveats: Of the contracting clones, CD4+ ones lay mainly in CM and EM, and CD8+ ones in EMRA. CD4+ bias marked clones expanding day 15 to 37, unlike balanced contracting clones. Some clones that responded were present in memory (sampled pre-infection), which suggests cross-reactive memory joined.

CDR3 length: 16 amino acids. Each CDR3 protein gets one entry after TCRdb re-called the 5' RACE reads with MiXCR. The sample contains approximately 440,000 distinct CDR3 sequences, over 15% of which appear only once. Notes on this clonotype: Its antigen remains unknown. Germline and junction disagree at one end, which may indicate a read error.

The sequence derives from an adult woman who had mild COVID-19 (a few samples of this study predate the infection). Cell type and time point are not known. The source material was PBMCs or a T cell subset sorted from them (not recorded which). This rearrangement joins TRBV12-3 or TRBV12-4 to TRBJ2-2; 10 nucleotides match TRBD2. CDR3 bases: TGTGCCAGCAGATCAGCGGGAGGGCCGGGGACCGGGGAGCTTTTTTTT. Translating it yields CASRSAGGPGTGELFF.